These 22 T cell receptor beta chains came from one sample sequenced in a study of a mutant IDH1 vaccine in newly diagnosed glioma. Time point denoted: baseline, week 1 (first vaccination visit). Indicated treatment: pre-vaccination baseline after standard-of-care therapy. The protocol was immunoSEQ multiplex PCR, while the TCRdb copy is restricted to in-frame clones and leaves out a portion. The data contain some 16,000 clones, about 77% of them singletons. Source: PBMCs, taken from a glioma patient treated with radiotherapy, temozolomide or both. These receptors were collected from a middle-aged man with glioma.

This chain connects TRBV27 to TRBJ1-5; 9 positions match TRBD1. The CDR3 has 15 residues. Germline V gene sequence: CDR1 MNHEY, CDR2 SMNVEV (reference sequence). V trimming: 6 bases; J trimming: 7 bases; junction bases outside the gene matches: 10. The chain's CDR3 is CASSEINTGGQPQHF. The CDR3 DNA is TGTGCCAGCAGCGAAATAAATACAGGGGGCCAGCCCCAGCATTTT.

The chain combines TRBV5-1 with TRBJ2-7, with 9 bases aligning to TRBD1. The V segment lost 4 bases and the J segment 1 base; nucleotides outside the gene matches: 3. The CDR3 is 14 amino acids. CDR1 and CDR2 from the germline V gene are SGHRS and YFSETQ. The CDR3: CASSVGTGSYEQYF. The CDR3 nucleotides read TGCGCCAGCAGCGTCGGGACAGGGTCCTACGAGCAGTACTTC.

The V call is TRBV4-1, the J call TRBJ2-1, with TRBD2 identical over 8 bases. Germline V CDR1 and CDR2: MGHRA, YSYEKL. The CDR3 totals 15 residues. Trimming removed 0 bases from V and 8 bases from J; junction bases left unmatched: 6. CDR3 nucleotides: TGCGCCAGCAGCCAAGACTTAGCGGGACGGGATGAGCAGTTCTTC. Translation: CASSQDLAGRDEQFF.

The chain recombines TRBV25-1 with TRBJ2-5, with 12 bases that match TRBD2. The V gene's germline CDR1 is MGHDK and CDR2 SYGVNS. The CDR3 is 16 residues long. The J segment lost 1 base and the V segment lost 4 bases, leaving 4 bases of the junction unmatched. The CDR3 coding sequence is TGTGCCAGCAGTGCACTAGCGGGGGGTGTCCAAGAGACCCAGTACTTC. Its translation: CASSALAGGVQETQYF.

The V and J genes are TRBV2 and TRBJ1-4; D gene unclear. The V gene's germline CDR1 is SNHLY and CDR2 FYNNEI. The V end lost 1 base, the J end lost 7 bases, and 7 bases lay between the germline ends. CDR3 length: 13 residues. CDR3 region: CASSEVMREKLFF. The CDR3 DNA reads TGTGCCAGCAGTGAAGTGATGCGTGAAAAACTGTTTTTT.

V is TRBV7-6 and J is TRBJ2-1, with TRBD2 matching 14 bases. V lost 5 bases, J lost 7 bases, and 7 bases stayed unmatched. Germline assignment: CDR1 SGHVS and CDR2 FNYEAQ. This CDR3 region has 16 residues. In nucleotides, the CDR3 is TGTGCCAGCAGCCCCCGACTAGCGGGAGGGCGGAATGAGCAGTTCTTC. This gives the protein CASSPRLAGGRNEQFF. Filled out from reference TRBV7-6 and TRBJ2-1, the complete variable domain reads GAGVSQSPRYKVTKRGQDVALRCDPISGHVSLYWYRQALGQGPEFLTYFNYEAQQDKSGLPNDRFSAERPEGSISTLTIQRTEQRDSAMYRCASSPRLAGGRNEQFFGPGTRLTVL.

The rearrangement uses TRBV7-2 and TRBJ2-1; 8 positions agree with TRBD2. This CDR3 has 14 residues. The V gene end was trimmed by 3 bases and the J gene end by 8 bases; junction bases not matched to a gene: 6. Germline CDR1 SGHTA, CDR2 FQGNSA. The CDR3 sequence: CASSLGAGVHEQFF. The CDR3 nucleotides are TGTGCCAGCAGCTTGGGAGCGGGAGTTCATGAGCAGTTCTTC.

There are a few counts of this clone. This chain uses TRBV7-9 with TRBJ2-5, with unresolved D. CDR1 is SEHNR, CDR2 FQNEAQ, per germline (reference sequence). The CDR3 loop spans 11 amino acids. V gave up 5 bases and J gave up 3 bases, with 4 bases separating them. The DNA of the CDR3 is TGTGCCAGCAGCGTAAAAGAGACCCAGTACTTC. It yields the protein CASSVKETQYF.

The chain has TRBV19 and TRBJ2-1; D not certain. The CDR3 runs to 13 residues. In germline, CDR1 is LNHDA, CDR2 SQIVND (reference sequence). The ends were cut back, 7 bases at V and 4 bases at J, with 11 bases in the middle. The CDR3 sequence is CASTLGSYNEQFF. Written as DNA, the CDR3 is TGTGCCAGTACCCTAGGTAGTTACAATGAGCAGTTCTTC.

The chain recombines TRBV30 with TRBJ2-1; D call uncertain. This CDR3 is 13 amino acids long. CDR1 is GTSNPN, CDR2 SVGIG, per germline (reference sequence). Trimming pared 5 bases from V and 10 bases from J, leaving 18 bases between. CDR3 sequence reads: CAWGGLVLREQFF. The CDR3 DNA sequence: TGTGCCTGGGGTGGTCTAGTCTTACGCGAGCAGTTCTTC.

This chain links TRBV6-5 with TRBJ1-1; D possibly corresponds to TRBD1 (5 bases). Germline CDR1 and CDR2: MNHEY and SVGAGI. The ends were cut back, 2 bases at V and 5 bases at J, with 12 bases in the middle. The CDR3 runs 14 residues. In DNA form, the CDR3 reads TGTGCCAGCAGTTACATGGGGGGAACAACTGAAGCTTTCTTT. This gives the protein CASSYMGGTTEAFF.

The gene calls are TRBV5-1 and TRBJ2-2, with 7 bases fitting TRBD1. The CDR3 is 15 residues long. V lost 2 bases to trimming and J lost 5 bases; unmatched junction nucleotides: 6. Germline-derived CDR1 and CDR2 are SGHRS and YFSETQ. CDR3 amino acids: CASSFRGGATGELFF. For the CDR3, the DNA is TGCGCCAGCAGCTTTCGAGGGGGCGCGACCGGGGAGCTGTTTTTT.

This chain links TRBV5-4 with TRBJ2-5, with TRBD1 matching 7 bases. The CDR3 totals 14 residues. J gave up 5 bases and V 4 bases, and 8 bases lay outside the gene matches. Germline values: CDR1 SGHNT, CDR2 YYREEE (reference sequence). The CDR3 region is CASSPETGWETQYF. The CDR3 DNA follows: TGTGCCAGCAGCCCCGAGACAGGGTGGGAGACCCAGTACTTC.

V gene TRBV5-8 combines with J gene TRBJ1-1, with a weak D call TRBD1 (6 bases). Trimming removed 4 bases from V and 5 bases from J, with 12 bases in between. Germline CDR1 SGHTS, CDR2 YDEGEE. The CDR3 length is 13 residues. The CDR3: CASSRGKVTEAFF. The CDR3 DNA reads TGTGCCAGCAGCAGGGGGAAAGTTACTGAAGCTTTCTTT.

This chain connects TRBV2 to TRBJ1-2; 9 bases are shared with TRBD1. From germline, CDR1 is SNHLY and CDR2 FYNNEI. The junction had 1 base not matched to a gene; V was cut back by 6 bases and J by 2 bases. CDR3 length: 13 amino acids. CDR3 residues: CASRTGGNYGYTF. In nucleotides, the CDR3 is TGTGCCAGCAGAACAGGGGGCAACTATGGCTACACCTTC.

The CDR3 DNA follows: TGTGCCAGCTCACCACCGGGAGTGAACACCGGGGAGCTGTTTTTT. Its protein product is CASSPPGVNTGELFF. V and J are TRBV18 and TRBJ2-2; D might be TRBD2 (5 bases). CDR3 length: 15 residues. Trimming stripped 0 bases from V and 1 base from J, with 6 bases between. CDR1 is KGHSH and CDR2 is LQKENI in the germline V gene.

In this sample, this clone turned up once. This chain links TRBV2 with TRBJ1-2; D is undetermined. The CDR3 has 14 residues. Trimming removed 0 bases from V and 6 bases from J, with 11 bases in between. The germline V gene encodes CDR1 SNHLY and CDR2 FYNNEI. CDR3 sequence reads: CASSEAAATDGYTF. The CDR3 coding sequence is TGTGCCAGCAGTGAAGCGGCTGCCACCGATGGCTACACCTTC.

This chain joins TRBV5-1 and TRBJ1-1, with a weak D call TRBD1 (6 bases). V was shortened by 5 bases and J by 1 base, with 12 bases between the two germline ends. Germline lookup yields CDR1 SGHRS and CDR2 YFSETQ. The CDR3 loop spans 14 amino acids. In nucleotides, the CDR3 is TGCGCCAGCAGTTCGGGACAACCGAACACTGAAGCTTTCTTT. It codes for CASSSGQPNTEAFF.

This chain uses TRBV5-6 with TRBJ1-5; 7 bases align to TRBD1. Germline V gene lookup returns CDR1 SGHDT and CDR2 YYEEEE. With V trimmed by 2 bases and J by 0 bases, 2 bases remained unmatched. CDR3 length: 15 residues. The CDR3 reads CASSLGGYSNQPQHF. CDR3 coding DNA: TGTGCCAGCAGCTTAGGGGGCTATAGCAATCAGCCCCAGCATTTT.

This sequence joins TRBV12-1 and TRBJ2-1; the D call TRBD2 from the table was never checked on the DNA. TRBV12-1 is tagged as a pseudogene. CDR3 length: 17 residues. CDR3: CASSFARWRAGCNEQFF. The CDR3 nucleotides read TGTGCCAGCAGCTTTGCAAGGTGGCGGGCGGGGTGCAATGAGCAGTTCTTC.

The gene calls are TRBV14 and TRBJ2-7; the D is unclear. The CDR3 contains 15 residues. Germline V CDR1 and CDR2: SGHDN, FVKESK. V shed 0 bases and J shed 3 bases, with 12 bases lying between them. This CDR3 is CASSQDGWRHYEQYF. The CDR3 nucleotides read TGTGCCAGCAGCCAAGATGGTTGGAGACACTACGAGCAGTACTTC.

The chain uses TRBV4-1 and TRBJ2-6; 11 positions match TRBD2. V shed 1 base and J 2 bases; nucleotides not matched to a gene: 10. Germline V gives CDR1 MGHRA, CDR2 YSYEKL. CDR3 length: 20 amino acids. The CDR3 nucleotides are TGCGCCAGCAGCCAAGTCGGCCTAGCGGGAGGTCCTACTGGGGCCAACGTCCTGACTTTC. Its protein is CASSQVGLAGGPTGANVLTF.